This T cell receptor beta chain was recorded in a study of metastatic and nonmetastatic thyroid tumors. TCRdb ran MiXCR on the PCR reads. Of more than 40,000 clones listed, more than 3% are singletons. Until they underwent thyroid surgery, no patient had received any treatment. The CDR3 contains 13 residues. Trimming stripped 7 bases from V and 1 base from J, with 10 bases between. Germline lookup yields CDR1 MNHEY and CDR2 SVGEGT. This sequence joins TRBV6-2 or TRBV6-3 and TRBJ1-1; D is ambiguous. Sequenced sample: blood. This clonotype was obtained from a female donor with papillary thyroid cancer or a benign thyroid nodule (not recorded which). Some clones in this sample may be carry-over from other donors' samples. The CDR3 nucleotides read TGTGCCAGCACTGTGTCTAGGAACACTGAAGCTTTCTTT. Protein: CASTVSRNTEAFF.